The rows below give T cell receptor beta chains drawn from one sample of a study of T cell changes during pregnancy in multiple sclerosis. Libraries were prepared by immunoSEQ multiplex PCR; TCRdb keeps only in-frame clonotypes and omits some of them. In the table there are about 100,000 clones, roughly 93% of which are singletons. The material sequenced was peripheral blood, taken before pregnancy. Every receptor here comes from a female donor with multiple sclerosis, enrolled in a pregnancy study. The CDR3 runs from the conserved cysteine through the conserved F or W.

TRBV10-2	CASSVTTQGPLNTEAFF
TRBV10-3	CAISAGNEQFF
TRBV7-8	CASSPGRNYGYTF
TRBV9	CASSVEAGQETQYF
TRBV12-2	CASRLAHRTQEMNTEAFF
TRBV7-8	CASSSTSGIVINEQFF
TRBV18	CASSPPDRLNTEAFF
TRBV19	CASSPQVSGANVLTF
TRBV6-5	CASSYTGVHYGYTF
TRBV27	CASSRQGTYEQYF
TRBV11-2	CASSSRVDPGNTIYF
TRBV9	CASSVGPSGSYEQYF
TRBV5-5	CASSWTDTYEQYF
TRBV28	CASSLAGVITYEQYF
TRBV7-9	CASTSSPSGDYNEQFF
TRBV5-6	CASSLSQGGFLGYTF
TRBV19	CASSLIAGGLYNEQFF
TRBV28	CASSTDSPIYGYTF
TRBV2	CASNQGANQPQHF
TRBV5-1	CASSSTGAPEAFF
TRBV5-4	CASSSGGVETQYF
TRBV2	CASSEGQNYGYTF
TRBV6-5	CASSYIAGGIEQYF
TRBV28	CASSLASLDGRYEQYF
TRBV13	CASSLGTQEWDREEEQYF
TRBV2	CASGQTNEKLFF
TRBV19	CASSMGGTDPEGQYF
TRBV7-8	CASSVPGGQGEQETQYF
TRBV7-2	CASSLLSNTEAFF
TRBV28	CASSRPSTANYGYTF
TRBV25-1	CASSSSVANYGYTF